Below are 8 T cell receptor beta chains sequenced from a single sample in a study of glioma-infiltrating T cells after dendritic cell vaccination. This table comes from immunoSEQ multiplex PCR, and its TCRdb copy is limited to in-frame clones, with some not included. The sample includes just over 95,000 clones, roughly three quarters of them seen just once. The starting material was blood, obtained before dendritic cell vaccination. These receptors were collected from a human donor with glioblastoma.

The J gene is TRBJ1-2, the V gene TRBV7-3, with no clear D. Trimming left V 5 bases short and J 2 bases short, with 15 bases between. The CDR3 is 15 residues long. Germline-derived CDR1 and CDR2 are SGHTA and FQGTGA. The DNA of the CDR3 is TGTGCCAGCAGCCCCGGACCCTGGAGGAACTATGGCTACACCTTC. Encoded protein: CASSPGPWRNYGYTF.

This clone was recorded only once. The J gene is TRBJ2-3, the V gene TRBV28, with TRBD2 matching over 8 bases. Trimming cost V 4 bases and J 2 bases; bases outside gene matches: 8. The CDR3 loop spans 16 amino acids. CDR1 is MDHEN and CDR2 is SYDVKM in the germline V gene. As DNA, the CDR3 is TGTGCCAGCAGTTCCCCGGGGGGGGTCTCCACAGATACGCAGTATTTT. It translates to CASSSPGGVSTDTQYF.

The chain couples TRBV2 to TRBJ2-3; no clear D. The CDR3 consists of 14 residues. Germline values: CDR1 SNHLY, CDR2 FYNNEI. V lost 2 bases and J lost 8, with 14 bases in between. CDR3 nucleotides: TGTGCCAGCAGTGAACTTGGCAACCCGCCTACGCAGTATTTT. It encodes CASSELGNPPTQYF.

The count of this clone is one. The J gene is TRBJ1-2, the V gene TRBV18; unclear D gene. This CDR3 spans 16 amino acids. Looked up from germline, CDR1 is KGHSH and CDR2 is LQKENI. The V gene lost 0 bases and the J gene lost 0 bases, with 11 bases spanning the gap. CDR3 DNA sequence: TGTGCCAGCTCACCACCGAACCGGGGAGCTAACTATGGCTACACCTTC. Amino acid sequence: CASSPPNRGANYGYTF.

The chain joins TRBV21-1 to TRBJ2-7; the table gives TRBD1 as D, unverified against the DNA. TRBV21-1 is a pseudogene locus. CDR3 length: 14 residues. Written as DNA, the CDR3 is TGTGCCAGCAGCAAAGAACAGACCAGATACGAGCAGTACTTC. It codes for CASSKEQTRYEQYF.

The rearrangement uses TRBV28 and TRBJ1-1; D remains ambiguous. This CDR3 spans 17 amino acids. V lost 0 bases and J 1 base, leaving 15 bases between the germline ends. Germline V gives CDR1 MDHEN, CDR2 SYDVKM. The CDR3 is CASSLWEIARQNTEAFF. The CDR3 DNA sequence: TGTGCCAGCAGTTTATGGGAGATTGCCCGGCAGAACACTGAAGCTTTCTTT. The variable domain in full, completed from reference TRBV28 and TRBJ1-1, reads DVKVTQSSRYLVKRTGEKVFLECVQDMDHENMFWYRQDPGLGLRLIYFSYDVKMKEKGDIPEGYSVSREKKERFSLILESASTNQTSMYLCASSLWEIARQNTEAFFGQGTRLTVV.

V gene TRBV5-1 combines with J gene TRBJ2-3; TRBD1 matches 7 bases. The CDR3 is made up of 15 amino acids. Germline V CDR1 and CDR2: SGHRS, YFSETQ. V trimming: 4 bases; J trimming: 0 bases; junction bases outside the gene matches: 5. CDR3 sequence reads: CASSPGQVSTDTQYF. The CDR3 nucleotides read TGCGCCAGCAGCCCCGGACAGGTCAGCACAGATACGCAGTATTTT.

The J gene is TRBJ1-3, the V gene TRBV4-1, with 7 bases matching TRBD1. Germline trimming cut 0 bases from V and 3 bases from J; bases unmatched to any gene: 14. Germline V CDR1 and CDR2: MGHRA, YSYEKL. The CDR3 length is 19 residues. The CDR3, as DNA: TGCGCCAGCAGCCAAGATGAGGGGGCAGGGGTTAGTGTTGGAAACACCATATATTTT. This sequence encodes CASSQDEGAGVSVGNTIYF.